This entry lists 3 T cell receptor beta chains sequenced from one sample in a study of blood T cell repertoires in COVID-19. Produced via immunoSEQ multiplex PCR; TCRdb's table is partial and in-frame only. The sample gives roughly 100,000 clones, about 80% of which show up once; roughly 3.3% is in the top ten. Sequenced input: peripheral blood. These receptors were taken from a woman of 80 years or more with active or convalescent COVID-19.

A few counts support this clone. The chain recombines TRBV28 with TRBJ1-3; 10 positions agree with TRBD1. This CDR3 spans 15 amino acids. Germline lookup yields CDR1 MDHEN and CDR2 SYDVKM. After removal of 9 bases from V and 2 bases from J, the junction contained 7 bases not matched to a gene. Written as DNA, the CDR3 is TGTGCCAGTCTACCCGGGACAGGGGCTGGAAACACCATATATTTT. Protein: CASLPGTGAGNTIYF.

This clone showed up just a few times. The chain couples TRBV28 to TRBJ1-5, with 9 bases aligning to TRBD1. From germline, CDR1 is MDHEN and CDR2 SYDVKM. The CDR3 is 15 amino acids. Trimming at V came to 4 bases and at J to 8 bases, leaving 9 bases not matched to a gene. The CDR3 region has the DNA TGTGCCAGCAGTTCCGGGACAGGGACATGGGAGCCCCAGCATTTT. Its translation is CASSSGTGTWEPQHF.

CDR3 in DNA: TGTGCCGCCCTGACCGGGGTGAACACTGAAGCTTTCTTT. Its protein is CAALTGVNTEAFF. The chain couples TRBV24-1 to TRBJ1-1, with D unresolved. The CDR3 length is 13 residues. Looked up from germline, CDR1 is KGHDR and CDR2 is SFDVKD. The V end was cut by 12 bases, the J end by 0 bases, with 13 bases between.